The 27 T cell receptor beta chains reported below all come from one sample, sequenced in a study of T-cell memory formation after mild COVID-19. TCRdb reprocessed the 5' RACE reads via MiXCR and lists one record per CDR3 protein. The repertoire holds about 430,000 distinct CDR3 sequences, with 20% to 25% as singletons. The sequenced sample was PBMCs or a T cell subset sorted from them (not recorded which). These receptors all stem from an adult woman who had mild COVID-19 (a few samples of this study predate the infection). Cell type and time point are not known.

This clonotype has at least ten counts. The V gene is TRBV11-2, the J gene TRBJ2-3, with D possibly called TRBD1 or TRBD2 (7 bases each). CDR1 and CDR2 (germline): SGHAT, FQNNGV. This CDR3 region has 17 residues. V was pared by 5 bases and J by 2 bases, with 20 bases between. The CDR3 bases are TGTGCCAGCAGCCCAGGGGGGTCGGGGGGCTACACAGATACGCAGTATTTT. Encoded protein: CASSPGGSGGYTDTQYF. Full variable domain (rest looked up from reference TRBV11-2 and TRBJ2-3): EAGVAQSPRYKIIEKRQSVAFWCNPISGHATLYWYQQILGQGPKLLIQFQNNGVVDDSQLPKDRFSAERLKGVDSTLKIQPAKLEDSAVYLCASSPGGSGGYTDTQYFGPGTRLTVL.

This clonotype was observed a handful of times. The junction differs from germline at one of its ends, possibly a read error. The CDR3 sequence is CSVEAPTGTSYSF. The CDR3 DNA is TGCAGCGTTGAAGCCCCAACCGGGACTAGCTATTCATTC. V usage is TRBV29-1 and J usage is TRBJ2-3; 9 bases align to TRBD2. The germline V gene has CDR1 SQVTM and CDR2 ANQGSEA. This CDR3 region has 13 residues.

The sample holds a few counts of this clonotype. This rearrangement joins TRBV7-9 to TRBJ2-1; TRBD1 is a possible D gene (5 bases). V was cut by 5 bases and J by 7 bases, with 12 bases left in between. The CDR3 is made up of 13 amino acids. Per the germline V gene, CDR1 is SEHNR and CDR2 is FQNEAQ (reference sequence). Here the CDR3 DNA reads TGTGCCAGCAGCCCCTCCCAGGGAAATGAGCAGTTCTTC. As protein: CASSPSQGNEQFF.

This clonotype was seen a few times. J is TRBJ2-3 and V is TRBV20-1, with D tentatively TRBD1 (6 bases). There are 13 residues in the CDR3. Trimming pared 6 bases from V and 5 bases from J, leaving 15 bases between. CDR1 and CDR2 (germline): DFQATT, SNEGSKA (reference sequence). The CDR3 region has the DNA TGCAGTGCGGATCCAACAGGGAAAGATACGCAGTATTTT. Its translation: CSADPTGKDTQYF.

V is TRBV29-1 and J is TRBJ2-1, with D perhaps assigned TRBD1 or TRBD2 (5 bases each). Germline-derived CDR1 and CDR2 are SQVTM and ANQGSEA. V shed 7 bases and J shed 6 bases, with 22 bases lying between them. This CDR3 comprises 15 residues. The CDR3 bases are TGCAGCGCCCGAGGGTCTAGGGGCCCCCTCAATGAGCAGTTCTTC. Translating gives CSARGSRGPLNEQFF.

The rearrangement joins TRBV11-2 to TRBJ2-1; 10 bases are shared with TRBD2. CDR1 is SGHAT and CDR2 is FQNNGV in the germline V gene. This CDR3 has 15 residues. Unmatched junction bases numbered 4, after V lost 4 bases and J lost 4 bases. CDR3 nucleotide sequence: TGTGCCAGCAGCTACAGGACTAGCGGTTACAATGAGCAGTTCTTC. Protein product: CASSYRTSGYNEQFF.

The V call is TRBV11-2, the J call TRBJ2-1, with D possibly being TRBD1 or TRBD2 (6 bases each). The CDR3 spans 15 residues. Germline V gene sequence: CDR1 SGHAT, CDR2 FQNNGV. V was cut by 2 bases and J by 8 bases, with 16 bases left in between. CDR3 DNA: TGTGCCAGCAGCTTACGGCGGTTGGGGGGCGATGAGCAGTTCTTC. It codes for CASSLRRLGGDEQFF.

This clonotype was seen more than once but under ten times. The chain links TRBV18 to TRBJ1-5, with D unclear. This CDR3 contains 15 residues. V was trimmed by 2 bases and J by 1 base, leaving 9 bases between them. Per germline, CDR1 KGHSH and CDR2 LQKENI. CDR3 in DNA: TGTGCCAGCTCACCATCGGCAGGAAGCAATCAGCCCCAGCATTTT. As protein: CASSPSAGSNQPQHF.

The V gene is TRBV5-1, the J gene TRBJ2-7; D may be TRBD2 (7 bases). Germline CDR1 reads SGHRS; CDR2 reads YFSETQ. V was clipped by 1 base and J by 3 bases, with 11 bases between them. The CDR3 runs to 14 residues. CDR3 sequence (DNA): TGCGCCAGCAGCTTGCGGGGGGCCTACTACGAGCAGTACTTC. Its protein is CASSLRGAYYEQYF. Together with reference TRBV5-1 and TRBJ2-7, the CDR3 gives the full variable domain: KAGVTQTPRYLIKTRGQQVTLSCSPISGHRSVSWYQQTPGQGLQFLFEYFSETQRNKGNFPGRFSGRQFSNSRSEMNVSTLELGDSALYLCASSLRGAYYEQYFGPGTRLTVT.

The V call is TRBV4-3, the J call TRBJ2-1; a possible D gene is TRBD1 (6 bases). V was shortened by 0 bases and J by 5 bases, with 17 bases between the two germline ends. The germline CDR1 and CDR2 sequences are LGHNA and YSLEER. The CDR3 is 17 amino acids. As DNA, the CDR3 is TGCGCCAGCAGCCAAGATCCAGGGTCCACAGGGAACAATGAGCAGTTCTTC. This encodes CASSQDPGSTGNNEQFF.

In this sample, this clonotype turned up a few times. Here the CDR3 reads CASGIRGANTGELFF. In DNA, the CDR3 is TGTGCCAGCGGTATCAGGGGGGCGAACACCGGGGAGCTGTTTTTT. The rearrangement joins TRBV7-3 to TRBJ2-2, with TRBD1 as a possible D gene (7 bases). This CDR3 has 15 residues. V was clipped by 8 bases and J by 0 bases, with 13 bases between them. Per the germline V gene, CDR1 is SGHTA and CDR2 is FQGTGA.

This clonotype is a singleton in its sample. The chain employs TRBV7-8 and TRBJ1-6, with D unresolved. The ends were cut back, 1 base at V and 12 bases at J, with 16 bases in the middle. Per the germline V gene, CDR1 is SGHVS and CDR2 is FQNEAQ. This CDR3 region has 15 residues. This CDR3 reads CASSLEVANFRPLHF. In nucleotides, the CDR3 is TGTGCCAGCAGCTTAGAGGTGGCCAACTTCAGACCCCTCCACTTT. The variable domain in full, with the rest retrieved from reference TRBV7-8 and TRBJ1-6, is GAGVSQSPRYKVAKRGQDVALRCDPISGHVSLFWYQQALGQGPEFLTYFQNEAQLDKSGLPSDRFFAERPEGSVSTLKIQRTQQEDSAVYLCASSLEVANFRPLHFGNGTRLTVT.

The rearrangement joins TRBV6-5 to TRBJ2-2; the D is unclear. The V gene lost 2 bases and the J gene lost 2 bases, with 12 bases spanning the gap. Germline V gene data show CDR1 as MNHEY and CDR2 as SVGAGI. This CDR3 has 16 residues. CDR3 sequence: CASSYRQVANTGELFF. CDR3 nucleotides: TGTGCCAGCAGTTACCGCCAGGTAGCAAACACCGGGGAGCTGTTTTTT.

The gene calls are TRBV24-1 and TRBJ1-1; D remains ambiguous. Germline assignment: CDR1 KGHDR and CDR2 SFDVKD. The CDR3 has 13 residues. V lost 10 bases to trimming and J lost 2 bases, with 13 bases between them. The CDR3 nucleotides are TGTGCCACGGCTTCAGAGTTTAACACTGAAGCTTTCTTT. Its translation is CATASEFNTEAFF.

The CDR3 sequence is CASSQGGSLVRNEQFF. Here the CDR3 DNA reads TGTGCCAGCAGCCAAGGGGGCAGCCTAGTTCGCAATGAGCAGTTCTTC. This chain joins TRBV3-1 and TRBJ2-1; D might be TRBD1 (5 bases). V lost 1 base, J lost 6 bases, and 16 bases lay in between. Germline-derived CDR1 and CDR2 are LGHDT and YNNKEL (reference sequence). The CDR3 is 16 residues long.

There are many counts of this clonotype. J is TRBJ2-7 and V is TRBV12-3 or TRBV12-4; 7 bases align to TRBD1. J was trimmed by 3 bases and V by 6 bases; bases with no gene match: 2. CDR3 length equals 12 residues. The CDR3 loop is CASSQGDYEQYF. The CDR3 DNA is TGTGCCAGCAGCCAGGGGGACTACGAGCAGTACTTC.

The gene calls are TRBV4-1 and TRBJ2-7, with D uncertain. V lost 4 bases and J lost 3, with 19 bases in between. This CDR3 is 16 amino acids long. Germline V CDR1 and CDR2: MGHRA, YSYEKL. The CDR3 protein is CASSPSLTRNDYEQYF. CDR3 nucleotides: TGCGCCAGCAGCCCGTCGCTGACACGGAACGACTACGAGCAGTACTTC.

This clonotype has a count of ten or more. In DNA form, the CDR3 reads TGCGCCAGCAGCTTGAGTAGGGCGGGTGAAGATACGCAGTATTTT. Encoded protein: CASSLSRAGEDTQYF. V gene TRBV5-1 combines with J gene TRBJ2-3; a possible D gene is TRBD2 (5 bases). From germline, CDR1 is SGHRS and CDR2 YFSETQ. The CDR3 has 15 amino acids. The V gene lost 1 base and the J gene lost 5 bases, with 14 bases spanning the gap.

There are a few counts of this clonotype. The chain has TRBV5-5 and TRBJ1-5; D is unclear. Germline V gene lookup returns CDR1 SGHKS and CDR2 YYEKEE (reference sequence). Trimming left V 4 bases short and J 0 bases short, with 11 bases between. The CDR3 runs to 15 residues. Here the CDR3 DNA reads TGTGCCAGCAGCCCAACCGGCCCTAGCAATCAGCCCCAGCATTTT. Encoded protein: CASSPTGPSNQPQHF.

This clonotype was observed a few times. This sequence joins TRBV7-9 and TRBJ1-2, with TRBD1 identical over 7 bases. Germline V lookup: CDR1 SEHNR, CDR2 FQNEAQ (reference sequence). V trimming: 3 bases; J trimming: 4 bases; junction bases outside the gene matches: 11. The CDR3 runs 16 residues. The CDR3 loop reads CASSFGVQGESYGYTF. The DNA of the CDR3 is TGTGCCAGCAGCTTCGGGGTGCAGGGGGAAAGCTATGGCTACACCTTC.

This chain links TRBV4-1 with TRBJ1-2; 7 nucleotides agree with TRBD1. With 0 bases clipped from V and 2 bases from J, the junction kept 3 bases outside the gene matches. The CDR3 loop spans 15 amino acids. Germline V lookup: CDR1 MGHRA, CDR2 YSYEKL. CDR3 protein: CASSQDPGQNYGYTF. In nucleotides, the CDR3 is TGCGCCAGCAGCCAAGACCCGGGACAGAACTATGGCTACACCTTC.

The chain links TRBV30 to TRBJ2-3; D tentatively fits TRBD1 or TRBD2 (6 bases each). V was shortened by 5 bases and J by 2 bases, with 20 bases between the two germline ends. Germline assignment: CDR1 GTSNPN and CDR2 SVGIG (reference sequence). The CDR3 spans 16 residues. The DNA of the CDR3 is TGTGCCTGGGGCCAGCAACAGGGACTTACCACAGATACGCAGTATTTT. As protein: CAWGQQQGLTTDTQYF.

The chain joins TRBV5-6 to TRBJ1-5; no firm D call. V was trimmed by 2 bases and J by 5 bases, leaving 17 bases between them. Germline V gene lookup returns CDR1 SGHDT and CDR2 YYEEEE. The CDR3 has 16 residues. CDR3 bases: TGTGCCAGCAGCTTATTCCTGTCCGGGGAGGATCAGCCCCAGCATTTT. This codes for CASSLFLSGEDQPQHF.

This clonotype was observed a handful of times. The rearrangement joins TRBV11-2 to TRBJ2-3; a weak D match, TRBD2 (5 bases). The CDR3 totals 15 residues. CDR1 and CDR2 (germline): SGHAT, FQNNGV. The V and J ends lost 0 bases and 5 bases respectively, with 12 bases between them. The CDR3 sequence is CASSLDRVGRDTQYF. In DNA, the CDR3 is TGTGCCAGCAGCTTAGATCGGGTGGGGAGAGATACGCAGTATTTT.

The chain has TRBV24-1 and TRBJ2-5; 11 positions match TRBD2. V shed 4 bases, J shed 5 bases, and the junction held 5 bases outside the gene matches. The CDR3 is 15 residues long. Per germline, CDR1 KGHDR and CDR2 SFDVKD. CDR3 DNA: TGTGCCACCAGTGACCCTAGGACTAGCGGGGAGACCCAGTACTTC. Translating gives CATSDPRTSGETQYF.

V and J are TRBV29-1 and TRBJ2-7; no clear D. Germline V lookup: CDR1 SQVTM, CDR2 ANQGSEA. The V end was cut by 5 bases, the J end by 3 bases, with 8 bases between. This CDR3 comprises 11 residues. CDR3: CSVRLGYEQYF. CDR3 DNA: TGCAGCGTTCGCTTGGGCTACGAGCAGTACTTC.

The chain joins TRBV20-1 to TRBJ1-5; TRBD1 aligns across 11 bases. The CDR3 totals 17 residues. Germline values: CDR1 DFQATT, CDR2 SNEGSKA (reference sequence). V trimming: 2 bases; J trimming: 0 bases; junction bases outside the gene matches: 6. For the CDR3, the DNA is TGCAGTGCTAGACTCGGGACAGGGGGTTATAGCAATCAGCCCCAGCATTTT. It translates to CSARLGTGGYSNQPQHF.